This T cell receptor (beta chain) was identified in a study of metastatic and nonmetastatic thyroid tumors. As for the study in general: Across peripheral blood and tumor or nodule tissue samples taken from malignant and benign thyroid patients, the repertoires were compared with one another. Regarding the study as a whole: Significantly higher TCR beta diversity was reportedly seen in malignant thyroid tumors than benign nodules, in blood and tumor.

In this sample, this clone turned up many times. Its antigen is not known. Ahead of thyroid surgery, no patient had received treatment of any kind. V was clipped by 1 base and J by 6 bases, with 7 bases between them. The CDR3 totals 13 residues. CDR1 and CDR2 (germline): SGHDN, FVKESK. In the original workflow: CDR3 was compared across clinicopathological groups, and the resulting differences were used to build a distant-metastasis classifier for papillary thyroid cancer. TCRdb used MiXCR to call clones anew from the PCR reads. It is TCRdb's table, rather than the study itself, that gives the V and J calls and clone size. In the table there are 75,000 to 95,000 clones, over 9.5% of which are singletons.

The V gene is TRBV14, the J gene TRBJ2-1; the D gene could be TRBD1 or TRBD2 (5 bases each). The sequence was obtained from a female donor with papillary thyroid cancer or a benign thyroid nodule (not recorded which). Some clones in this sample may be carry-over from other donors' samples. The sample taken for sequencing was blood. DNA of the CDR3: TGTGCCAGCAGCCAAGGGGACCCCAATGAGCAGTTCTTC. Amino acids: CASSQGDPNEQFF.